This TCR beta chain was found in a study of shared clonotypes between healthy human individuals. Study-level results: Generation probabilities of non-shared clonotypes were lower (relative to those shared by all four donors).

Here immunoSEQ multiplex PCR was the method, and the copy in TCRdb shows in-frame clones only, minus some. The sample holds 1,400,000 or so clones, just under 99% seen once. As for this clone: What it binds is unknown.

This CDR3 spans 14 amino acids. CDR1 and CDR2 from the germline V gene are MNHEY and SMNVEV (reference sequence). V shed 5 bases, J shed 6 bases, and the junction held 8 bases outside the gene matches. Sequencing was carried out using naive CD4+ T cells sorted from blood. Stated subset: CD45RA+ positively selected. This chain connects TRBV27 to TRBJ2-5, with 8 bases matching TRBD2. This clonotype was sampled from a man aged 30 to 45 in good health. This CDR3 is CASSVGLGGKTQYF. The DNA of the CDR3 is TGTGCCAGCAGTGTGGGACTAGGAGGGAAGACCCAGTACTTC.